Only a few counts were recorded for the clone carrying this TCR beta chain. This sample was included in a study of early T cells in non-severe SARS-CoV-2 infection. Germline values: CDR1 MDHEN, CDR2 SYDVKM. This CDR3 spans 14 amino acids. Between the trimmed V and J ends, which lost 5 bases and 10 bases, there was a span of 15 bases. The TCR library protocol attached unique molecular identifiers to the individual cDNA molecules. MiXCR, run by TCRdb on the 5' RACE reads, gives a single entry per CDR3 protein. Here the sample spans about 73,000 distinct CDR3 sequences, about an eighth being singletons. The chain employs TRBV28 and TRBJ1-6, with D hard to call. Sequenced sample: whole blood. This TCR was sampled from an adult who was a healthcare worker with PCR-confirmed SARS-CoV-2 infection or an uninfected control (not recorded which). The CDR3 DNA follows: TGTGCCAGCAGTCTCACTAGGTGGCAGTCACCCCTCCACTTT. This codes for CASSLTRWQSPLHF.